This T cell receptor (beta chain) was obtained from a study of metastatic and nonmetastatic thyroid tumors. TCRdb re-called clones via MiXCR from the PCR reads. The table lists more than 20,000 clones, approximately 10% of them singletons, with less than 30% in the top ten. Thyroid surgery was preceded by no treatment in any patient. The sample comprised blood. This clonotype originated in a female donor with papillary thyroid cancer or a benign thyroid nodule (not recorded which). Some clones in this sample may be carry-over from other donors' samples.

The CDR3 DNA reads TGTGCCAGCCGAAACCCACATGGGGCCTCAGATACGCAGTATTTT. This encodes CASRNPHGASDTQYF. The chain joins TRBV28 to TRBJ2-3; D perhaps matches TRBD1 (5 bases). Per germline, CDR1 MDHEN and CDR2 SYDVKM. The V end lost 8 bases, the J end lost 4 bases, and 19 bases lay between the germline ends. The CDR3 contains 15 residues.